The 5 T cell receptor beta chains below come from one sample, sequenced in a study of CD8+ T cells in alopecia areata. Extracted from the samples, RNA was reverse transcribed into cDNA to serve as the sequencing template. Generated by immunoSEQ multiplex PCR, the TCRdb table keeps only in-frame clones and is missing some. Of about 20,000 clones listed, 65% to 75% are singletons. Collection of lesional scalp punch biopsies and peripheral blood was performed in alopecia areata patients. The starting material was skin, obtained at week 0. All receptors come from a human donor with alopecia areata.

The chain links TRBV29-1 to TRBJ1-3; TRBD1 is a possible D gene (5 bases). The germline V and J ends were trimmed by 6 bases and 3 bases, with 9 bases remaining between them. The CDR3 totals 12 residues. Germline V gives CDR1 SQVTM, CDR2 ANQGSEA. The CDR3 DNA reads TGCAGCGTGGGGACTTTTGGAAACACCATATATTTT. This translates into CSVGTFGNTIYF. The complete variable domain, with remaining parts taken from reference TRBV29-1 and TRBJ1-3, reads SAVISQKPSRDICQRGTSLTIQCQVDSQVTMMFWYRQQPGQSLTLIATANQGSEATYESGFVIDKFPISRPNLTFSTLTVSNMSPEDSSIYLCSVGTFGNTIYFGEGSWLTVV.

There are a few counts of this clone. The chain joins TRBV7-2 to TRBJ1-2; a possible D gene is TRBD1 (5 bases). The CDR3 length is 13 residues. With 5 bases removed from V and 3 bases from J, the gap between germline ends came to 10 bases. Germline CDR1 reads SGHTA; CDR2 reads FQGNSA. CDR3: CASSRPGDYGYTF. CDR3 in DNA: TGTGCCAGCAGCCGCCCGGGGGACTATGGCTACACCTTC.

This sequence joins TRBV7-2 and TRBJ2-3; 11 bases align to TRBD2. CDR3 length: 16 residues. V gave up 6 bases and J gave up 2 bases; unmatched junction bases: 7. Germline CDR1 SGHTA, CDR2 FQGNSA. The chain's CDR3 is CASRLSGGAVTDTQYF. CDR3 coding DNA: TGTGCCAGCAGACTTAGCGGGGGGGCCGTCACAGATACGCAGTATTTT.

J is TRBJ2-6 and V is TRBV27; D remains ambiguous. There are 16 residues in the CDR3. Germline V lookup: CDR1 MNHEY, CDR2 SMNVEV (reference sequence). V lost 3 bases and J lost 2, with 11 bases in between. The CDR3 sequence is CASSFLVGTGANVLTF. The CDR3 DNA is TGTGCCAGCAGTTTTCTTGTGGGTACTGGGGCCAACGTCCTGACTTTC.

The chain recombines TRBV7-8 with TRBJ2-5; the D gene could be TRBD1 or TRBD2 (5 bases each). The J call is in doubt because the DNA end fits TRBJ2-7 better. CDR3 length: 16 residues. Germline V CDR1 and CDR2: SGHVS, FQNEAQ. As DNA, the CDR3 is TGTGCCAGCAGCTTAGTGTGGGACGACCCCCCCTACGAGCAGTACTTC. This gives the protein CASSLVWDDPPYEQYF.